This T cell receptor beta chain comes out of a study of T-cell memory formation after mild COVID-19. Turning to the study itself: TCR clusters were mostly donor specific. Study-wide results and limits: A subset of responding clones appeared in pre-infection memory, suggesting cross-reactive memory joined.

TCRdb itself ran the 5' RACE reads through MiXCR, one entry per CDR3 protein. The sample records a few hundred thousand distinct CDR3 sequences, around 15% being singletons. Comment on this clonotype: Its antigen is not known.

After removal of 7 bases from V and 6 bases from J, the junction contained 3 bases not matched to a gene. The CDR3 has 11 residues. Looked up from germline, CDR1 is SNHLY and CDR2 is FYNNEI. Material for sequencing was PBMCs or a T cell subset sorted from them (not recorded which). V and J are TRBV2 and TRBJ2-7; TRBD2 matches at 7 bases. This TCR derives from a man aged 18 to 29 who had mild COVID-19 (a few samples of this study predate the infection). Cell type and time point are not known. CDR3 nucleotide sequence: TGTGCCAGCAACCGGGAGGCCGAGCAGTACTTC. Its protein is CASNREAEQYF.